This T cell receptor (beta chain) was sequenced in a study of blood T cells in healthy people across ages. Looking at the study overall: Per two T cells, template switching captured roughly one barcoded beta molecule.

Only a few counts were recorded for this clonotype. Through a sample-barcoded 5' primer and a J-beta primer mix, a second PCR was run for about 6 to 12 cycles. Each CDR3 protein is one row after TCRdb ran MiXCR on the 5' RACE reads. The sample has hundreds of thousands of distinct CDR3 sequences, about 54% seen once; the top ten hold 30% to 45%. The germline gives CDR1 MDHEN, CDR2 SYDVKM. The CDR3 loop spans 14 amino acids. V was shortened by 4 bases and J by 3 bases, with 10 bases between the two germline ends. This chain uses TRBV28 with TRBJ2-1, with D possibly TRBD2 on 5 matching bases. This TCR derives from a man in his 60s in good health. Sequencing used blood. The CDR3 here is CASSSYRGYNEQFF. As DNA, the CDR3 is TGTGCCAGCAGTTCGTACCGGGGCTACAATGAGCAGTTCTTC.